Described below is a single TCR beta chain sequence and its context. This entry belongs to a study of T-cell reconstitution after alpha-beta-depleted transplantation in children. Germline V gene sequence: CDR1 SGHVS, CDR2 FNYEAQ. The CDR3 runs 13 residues. The V and J ends lost 2 bases and 5 bases respectively, with 10 bases between them. Unique molecular identifiers were used to barcode this TCRbeta library. One entry per CDR3 protein, called by TCRdb with MiXCR from the PCR reads. The table has 500,000 to 600,000 distinct CDR3 sequences, around 19% seen once. The sample in question was PBMCs from the stem cell graft donor, obtained from the stem cell graft. The genes are TRBV7-6 and TRBJ2-7; no definite D call. This sequence originates from a human donor who donated a stem cell graft to a child with acute lymphoblastic leukemia. The CDR3 here is CASSLLLNHEQYF. The CDR3 bases are TGTGCCAGCAGCTTATTACTTAATCACGAGCAGTACTTC.